This T cell receptor beta chain was identified during a study of T cells after yellow fever vaccination. Findings and limits, study-wide: Weaker in magnitude, the secondary response showed a faster peak on day 5 versus 15. Abundant bulk-population clonotypes could contaminate the FACS-sorted repertoires. The appearance of a small share of clonotypes in both CD4 and CD8 compartments was observed.

Notes on this clonotype: The antigen remains undetermined.

TCRdb reprocessed the 5' RACE reads via MiXCR and lists one record per CDR3 protein. The sample records 620,000 or so distinct CDR3 sequences, 10% to 15% being singletons. Trimming shortened V by 5 bases and J by 1 base, and 11 bases separated the two germline ends. Germline CDR1 DFQATT, CDR2 SNEGSKA (reference sequence). The CDR3 covers 13 residues. This sample comprised PBMCs, obtained on the day of the yellow fever booster vaccination. The receptor comes from a young man who received the YFV17D yellow fever vaccine. The rearrangement joins TRBV20-1 to TRBJ2-5; a possible D gene is TRBD2 (6 bases). CDR3 residues: CSALFGSQETQYF. DNA for the CDR3: TGCAGTGCTCTATTCGGGAGCCAAGAGACCCAGTACTTC.